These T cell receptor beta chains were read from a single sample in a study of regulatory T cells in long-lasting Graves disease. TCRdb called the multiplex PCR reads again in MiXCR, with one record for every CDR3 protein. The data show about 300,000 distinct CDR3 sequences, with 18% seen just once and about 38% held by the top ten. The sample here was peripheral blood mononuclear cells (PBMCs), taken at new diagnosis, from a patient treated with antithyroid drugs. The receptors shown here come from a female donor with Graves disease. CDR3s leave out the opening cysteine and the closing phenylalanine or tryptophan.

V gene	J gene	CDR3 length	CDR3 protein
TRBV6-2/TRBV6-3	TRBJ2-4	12	ASSQGRAGNIQY
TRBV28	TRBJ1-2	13	ASSPWTGRYYGYT
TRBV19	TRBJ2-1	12	ASSPSFRGNEQF
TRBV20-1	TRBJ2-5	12	SAWDREGPETQY
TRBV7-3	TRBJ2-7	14	ASSLRPRGQGYEQY
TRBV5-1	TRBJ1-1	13	ASSLGTVSVTEAF
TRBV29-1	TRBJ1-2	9	SVVGVGGYT
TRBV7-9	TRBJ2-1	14	ASSLEFSGRVNEQF
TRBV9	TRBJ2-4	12	ASSEGDGLPIQY
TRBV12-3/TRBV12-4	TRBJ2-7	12	ASSPRDIVYEQY
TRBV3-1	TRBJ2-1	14	ASSQGGETFYNEQF
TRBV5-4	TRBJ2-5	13	ASSLVPGTGETQY
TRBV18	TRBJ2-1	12	ASSPPGTGFEQF